A single sample is the source of the 27 T cell receptor beta chains below, sequenced in a study of blood T cell repertoires in COVID-19. The method was immunoSEQ multiplex PCR; TCRdb's version includes in-frame clones alone and lacks a portion of them. The repertoire has around 100,000 clones, about 91% of them found once; the top ten carry 5%. Input material: peripheral blood. Receptors were obtained from a human donor in a cohort sampled during active COVID-19.

V usage is TRBV7-2 and J usage is TRBJ1-3; 11 nucleotides align to TRBD1. Per the germline V gene, CDR1 is SGHTA and CDR2 is FQGNSA. The CDR3 loop spans 17 amino acids. Trimming removed 5 bases from V and 1 base from J; junction bases left unmatched: 7. CDR3 protein: CASSTTGQGASGNTIYF. DNA of the CDR3: TGTGCCAGCAGCACAACCGGACAGGGGGCTTCTGGAAACACCATATATTTT.

The chain joins TRBV27 to TRBJ2-3, with 10 bases aligning to TRBD2. The CDR3 runs 19 residues. Trimming cost V 0 bases and J 0 bases; bases outside gene matches: 9. Germline CDR1 and CDR2: MNHEY and SMNVEV (reference sequence). The CDR3 spells CASSLSFLAGEGSTDTQYF. The CDR3 DNA is TGTGCCAGCAGTTTATCTTTCCTAGCGGGAGAAGGGAGCACAGATACGCAGTATTTT.

The chain combines TRBV7-2 with TRBJ2-2; no clear D gene. V was pared by 1 base and J by 0 bases, with 15 bases between. The CDR3 is 18 amino acids. Germline V gives CDR1 SGHTA, CDR2 FQGNSA. For the CDR3, the DNA is TGTGCCAGCAGCTTAGAGATACGCAGTTTCGCGAACACCGGGGAGCTGTTTTTT. Its protein product is CASSLEIRSFANTGELFF.

The V gene is TRBV28, the J gene TRBJ1-1, with 12 bases fitting TRBD1. This CDR3 region has 16 residues. Trimming at V came to 7 bases and at J to 3 bases, leaving 9 bases not matched to a gene. The germline V gene encodes CDR1 MDHEN and CDR2 SYDVKM. CDR3 bases: TGTGCCAGCATCCTACCGGGACAGGGGGCAGACACTGAAGCTTTCTTT. Its protein product is CASILPGQGADTEAFF.

V gene TRBV14 combines with J gene TRBJ2-2; TRBD2 agrees at 10 bases. Germline V gene lookup returns CDR1 SGHDN and CDR2 FVKESK. Trimming at V came to 3 bases and at J to 1 base, leaving 2 bases not matched to a gene. The CDR3 has 16 amino acids. CDR3 nucleotide sequence: TGTGCCAGCAGCCAGTTAGCGGGAGGGAACACCGGGGAGCTGTTTTTT. This sequence encodes CASSQLAGGNTGELFF.

The V gene is TRBV3-1 (or the pseudogene TRBV3-2), the J gene TRBJ1-1; D call uncertain. V was pared by 1 base and J by 4 bases, with 10 bases between. CDR1 is LGHDT, CDR2 YNNKEL, per germline (reference sequence). The CDR3 totals 14 residues. CDR3 amino acids: CASSQGPTGTEAFF. The CDR3 bases are TGTGCCAGCAGCCAAGGGCCTACGGGCACTGAAGCTTTCTTT.

The sample holds one count of this clone. The V gene is TRBV5-6, the J gene TRBJ2-1; TRBD2 might be the D (5 bases). Germline assignment: CDR1 SGHDT and CDR2 YYEEEE. The CDR3 loop spans 15 amino acids. V gave up 3 bases and J gave up 6 bases, with 16 bases separating them. In DNA, the CDR3 is TGTGCCAGCAGCTCCGGGATTGGGCGGGCCAATGAGCAGTTCTTC. Translation gives CASSSGIGRANEQFF.

The V call is TRBV18, the J call TRBJ2-1; TRBD2 agrees at 7 bases. The CDR3 has 17 residues. From germline, CDR1 is KGHSH and CDR2 LQKENI. J gave up 2 bases and V 5 bases, and 12 bases lay outside the gene matches. The DNA of the CDR3 is TGTGCCAGCTCAAGGGCCCCACCGGCGGGGGCCTACAATGAGCAGTTCTTC. Protein: CASSRAPPAGAYNEQFF.

The V and J genes are TRBV2 and TRBJ2-3, with TRBD2 identical over 9 bases. This CDR3 contains 15 residues. The germline V gene has CDR1 SNHLY and CDR2 FYNNEI. V dropped 2 bases and J dropped 3; count of bases not matched to a gene: 3. The CDR3 sequence: CASSESSGRTDTQYF. The DNA for the CDR3 is TGTGCCAGCAGTGAATCCAGCGGGAGGACAGATACGCAGTATTTT. The variable domain in full, with the rest retrieved from reference TRBV2 and TRBJ2-3, is EPEVTQTPSHQVTQMGQEVILRCVPISNHLYFYWYRQILGQKVEFLVSFYNNEISEKSEIFDDQFSVERPDGSNFTLKIRSTKLEDSAMYFCASSESSGRTDTQYFGPGTRLTVL.

The CDR3 DNA follows: TGTGCCAGCAGCCCCGGGGACTCTCTAGCCAAAAACATTCAGTACTTC. It codes for CASSPGDSLAKNIQYF. The rearrangement links TRBV6-6 to TRBJ2-4, with D perhaps TRBD2 (6 bases). V dropped 6 bases and J dropped 0 bases, with 15 bases sitting between them. The CDR3 has 16 residues. The germline V gene has CDR1 MNHNY and CDR2 SVGAGI (reference sequence).

This chain uses TRBV9 with TRBJ2-5, with D possibly being TRBD1 (6 bases). In germline, CDR1 is SGDLS, CDR2 YYNGEE. Trimming left V 1 base short and J 5 bases short, with 15 bases between. This CDR3 has 15 amino acids. The CDR3 spells CASSVNSGAWETQYF. The CDR3 region has the DNA TGTGCCAGCAGCGTAAACTCAGGGGCTTGGGAGACCCAGTACTTC.

This chain uses TRBV3-1 (or the pseudogene TRBV3-2) with TRBJ1-2, with unresolved D. Trimming removed 1 base at V and 4 bases at J, with 7 bases between. CDR1 LGHDT and CDR2 YNNKEL come from the germline V gene (reference sequence). This CDR3 comprises 13 residues. CDR3 loop: CASSQGRSYGYTF. In DNA, the CDR3 is TGTGCCAGCAGCCAAGGACGGAGCTATGGCTACACCTTC.

Only a few counts were recorded for this clone. The gene calls are TRBV29-1 and TRBJ1-4; the D gene is possibly TRBD1 (5 bases). Trimming shortened V by 1 base and J by 7 bases, and 16 bases separated the two germline ends. The CDR3 is 15 amino acids. Germline CDR1 reads SQVTM; CDR2 reads ANQGSEA. CDR3 region: CSVEGVRGDPEKLFF. The CDR3 DNA follows: TGCAGCGTTGAAGGGGTGCGCGGGGACCCTGAAAAACTGTTTTTT.

This clone has only a few counts. J is TRBJ2-2 and V is TRBV19; TRBD2 matches at 10 bases. Trimming at V came to 7 bases and at J to 6 bases, leaving 8 bases not matched to a gene. CDR3 length: 15 residues. Germline CDR1 and CDR2: LNHDA and SQIVND (reference sequence). CDR3 amino acids: CASNPSGRVAGELFF. CDR3 DNA sequence: TGTGCCAGTAACCCTAGCGGGAGAGTGGCCGGGGAGCTGTTTTTT. Full variable domain (missing parts from reference TRBV19 and TRBJ2-2): DGGITQSPKYLFRKEGQNVTLSCEQNLNHDAMYWYRQDPGQGLRLIYYSQIVNDFQKGDIAEGYSVSREKKESFPLTVTSAQKNPTAFYLCASNPSGRVAGELFFGEGSRLTVL.

The chain joins TRBV7-9 to TRBJ2-2; 10 nucleotides line up with TRBD1. The CDR3 is 15 amino acids. The trim removed 5 bases at V and 6 bases at J, leaving 6 bases unmatched. Germline values: CDR1 SEHNR, CDR2 FQNEAQ (reference sequence). The CDR3 loop is CASSPPTGGPGELFF. The CDR3 DNA reads TGTGCCAGCAGCCCACCGACAGGGGGCCCCGGGGAGCTGTTTTTT.

The chain uses TRBV7-9 and TRBJ1-4, with TRBD1 matching over 8 bases. The CDR3 runs 16 residues. J lost 7 bases, V lost 5 bases, and 12 bases had no gene match. Germline V CDR1 and CDR2: SEHNR, FQNEAQ (reference sequence). DNA of the CDR3: TGTGCCAGCAGCCTGCCTCGGACAGGGCGGGTTGAAAAACTGTTTTTT. This translates into CASSLPRTGRVEKLFF.

This CDR3 is CASRPGRVGGEQYF. The CDR3 bases are TGTGCCAGCAGACCCGGAAGGGTAGGGGGTGAGCAGTACTTC. This chain joins TRBV9 and TRBJ2-7; D may be TRBD1 (6 bases). CDR1 is SGDLS and CDR2 is YYNGEE in the germline V gene. CDR3 length: 14 residues. Trimming took 5 bases from V and 7 from J, leaving 19 bases between them.

The J gene is TRBJ1-5, the V gene TRBV12-3 or TRBV12-4, with D hard to call. This CDR3 is built from 13 residues. Trimming removed 7 bases at V and 5 bases at J, with 12 bases between. In DNA, the CDR3 is TGTGCCAGCAATCGGGATGGTGATCAGCCCCAGCATTTT. This encodes CASNRDGDQPQHF.

The chain carries TRBV6-5 and TRBJ2-1; 7 positions match TRBD1. V lost 0 bases and J lost 8; bases outside the gene matches: 10. The germline V gene has CDR1 MNHEY and CDR2 SVGAGI. The CDR3 totals 16 residues. DNA for the CDR3: TGTGCCAGCAGTTACTCCGGGACAGCCCTCGGTGATGAGCAGTTCTTC. It translates to CASSYSGTALGDEQFF.

The rearrangement links TRBV4-1 to TRBJ1-2; D not resolved. Germline V gene data show CDR1 as MGHRA and CDR2 as YSYEKL. Trimming took off 1 base at V and 8 bases at J, with 20 bases between the two ends. This CDR3 has 16 amino acids. DNA for the CDR3: TGCGCCAGCAGCCAAGTTCCTCTGCCGCACCTGGAGGGCTACACCTTC. Translated, it gives CASSQVPLPHLEGYTF.

V gene TRBV2 combines with J gene TRBJ2-1; D remains ambiguous. CDR1 is SNHLY, CDR2 FYNNEI, per germline. This CDR3 spans 15 amino acids. The germline V and J ends were trimmed by 3 bases and 2 bases, with 11 bases remaining between them. The CDR3 protein is CASSDKLFTYNEQFF. The CDR3 DNA sequence: TGTGCCAGCAGTGACAAACTATTCACCTACAATGAGCAGTTCTTC. Together with reference TRBV2 and TRBJ2-1, the CDR3 gives the full variable domain: EPEVTQTPSHQVTQMGQEVILRCVPISNHLYFYWYRQILGQKVEFLVSFYNNEISEKSEIFDDQFSVERPDGSNFTLKIRSTKLEDSAMYFCASSDKLFTYNEQFFGPGTRLTVL.

The rearrangement links TRBV5-1 to TRBJ2-7; TRBD2 agrees at 7 bases. The germline gives CDR1 SGHRS, CDR2 YFSETQ. This CDR3 region has 16 residues. V lost 0 bases to trimming and J lost 0 bases; unmatched junction nucleotides: 6. The CDR3 coding sequence is TGCGCCAGCAGCTTGGGGTTTGGCGGGAGCTCCTACGAGCAGTACTTC. Its translation: CASSLGFGGSSYEQYF. The full variable domain, its missing parts supplied by reference TRBV5-1 and TRBJ2-7, is KAGVTQTPRYLIKTRGQQVTLSCSPISGHRSVSWYQQTPGQGLQFLFEYFSETQRNKGNFPGRFSGRQFSNSRSEMNVSTLELGDSALYLCASSLGFGGSSYEQYFGPGTRLTVT.

The chain has TRBV6-6 and TRBJ2-5; TRBD1 agrees at 10 bases. The germline V gene encodes CDR1 MNHNY and CDR2 SVGAGI (reference sequence). The CDR3 is made up of 14 amino acids. J was trimmed by 5 bases and V by 2 bases; bases with no gene match: 2. The DNA for the CDR3 is TGTGCCAGCAGTTACGGGACAGGGGCCGAGACCCAGTACTTC. Translated: CASSYGTGAETQYF.

The rearrangement joins TRBV25-1 to TRBJ2-1; tentative D call: TRBD1 (6 bases). Trimming took 8 bases from V and 1 from J, leaving 9 bases between them. Germline V gene sequence: CDR1 MGHDK, CDR2 SYGVNS. The CDR3 spans 13 residues. The DNA for the CDR3 is TGTGCCAGCGGTACAGGGTCCTACAATGAGCAGTTCTTC. This translates into CASGTGSYNEQFF.

The chain joins TRBV15 to TRBJ2-1, with 10 bases identical to TRBD1. With V trimmed by 8 bases and J by 1 base, 11 bases remained unmatched. Germline-derived CDR1 and CDR2 are LNHNV and YYDKDF (reference sequence). The CDR3 loop spans 17 amino acids. CDR3 region: CATAVDRGTPSYNEQFF. The CDR3 DNA is TGTGCCACCGCGGTGGACAGGGGGACCCCATCCTACAATGAGCAGTTCTTC.

V usage is TRBV12-3 or TRBV12-4 and J usage is TRBJ2-7; possible D gene TRBD1, 5 bases. The V end lost 6 bases, the J end lost 1 base, and 10 bases lay between the germline ends. This CDR3 region has 13 residues. The CDR3 loop is CASRSDTSYEQYF. For the CDR3, the DNA is TGTGCCAGCAGGTCGGACACTTCCTACGAGCAGTACTTC.

The chain has TRBV5-1 and TRBJ2-1; possibly TRBD1 for D (6 bases). The CDR3 has 13 amino acids. CDR1 is SGHRS and CDR2 is YFSETQ in the germline V gene. V lost 4 bases to trimming and J lost 5 bases, with 10 bases between them. DNA of the CDR3: TGCGCCAGCAGCACTGGACAGAACAATGAGCAGTTCTTC. Encoded protein: CASSTGQNNEQFF.